Sequencing of this T cell receptor (beta chain) was carried out in a study of regulatory T cells in long-lasting Graves disease (dated by TCRdb to 2020 to 2023). Broadly, across the study: Patients with newly diagnosed Graves' disease had been on antithyroid drugs for under 3 months. Patients with persistent Graves' disease were compared with patients with newly diagnosed Graves' disease using TCR sequencing and RNA sequencing of peripheral blood. The study was registered as a clinical trial and conducted in China. TCR sequencing covered roughly 13 persistent and approximately 20 newly diagnosed Graves' disease patients, about 35 samples in total.

This clonotype was counted only a few times. There is no known antigen for this receptor. Base qualities were left out, and no much larger clone turns up one base away. Trimming at the junction amounts to 5 bases on V and 1 base on J, and the germline ends lie 15 bases apart. Including cysteine and phenylalanine, the CDR3 has 16 amino acids. The entry retains the CDR3 DNA only, 48 bases that are in frame from base 1. The germline V gene provides CDR1 MNHEY and CDR2 SVGEGT. The paper as a whole reports these results and caveats: The study examined only peripheral blood because the primary lesion, thyroid tissue, could not be accessed. Preferential use of TRBV28, TRBJ1-2 and TRBJ2-5 was observed in persistent disease, whereas TRBV20-1 and TRBJ2-1 were favored in newly diagnosed disease. The authors noted that the small sample size was a limitation that may lower accuracy. Sequencing and analysis were limited to the TCR beta chain. Patients with persistent disease shared more public clonotypes (approximately 2,500) than newly diagnosed patients did (approximately 1,000). Lower TCR Shannon entropy and fewer highly expanded clones were observed in persistent Graves' disease patients than in newly diagnosed patients, which suggested clonal expansion.

The protocol used for the library was multiplex PCR. These reads were obtained on an Illumina HiSeq 4000. To build TCR beta libraries, CDR3 regions were amplified by Arm-PCR using iRepertoire HTBI primers. PCR products were gel purified before sequencing. On the study's bioinformatics: Across samples, about 63 TRBV and 12 to 15 TRBJ segments were identified and used for gene usage analysis of CDR3 amino acid clonotypes. COPE and FqMerger were used to merge filtered high-quality paired reads into contigs. BLAST was used to align contigs to IMGT TRBV, TRBD and TRBJ reference genes, and CDR3 was defined according to IMGT. Highly expanded clones were defined as clonotypes with a frequency above 0.1%. Shannon entropy served as the measure of repertoire diversity, while the Gini coefficient captured V-J evenness. Clonotypes shared by more than one individual were considered public. The public reads were quality trimmed at Q25 with fastp and then assembled into clones with MiXCR by TCRdb, keeping productive beta chains. Every distinct CDR3 protein forms one entry, paired with its most common genes and DNA. These V and J calls originate from TCRdb's pipeline instead of the authors' own analysis. In all, the sample holds roughly 420,000 distinct CDR3 sequences, and about 15% of those were seen once. Jointly, the top ten make up approximately 17% of the sample.

Per the publication, the time point label means: newly diagnosed GD, antithyroid drugs for less than 3 months. For both TCR sequencing and RNA sequencing, RNA was extracted from PBMCs using TRIzol. Graves' disease was diagnosed according to American Thyroid Association guidelines. Patients for the study were recruited at an endocrinology department in Xi'an, China. From each patient, 7.5 to 9.5 milliliters of peripheral blood was collected into an EDTA anticoagulant tube. PBMCs were isolated by Ficoll Paque Plus density gradient separation without further T cell sorting. An Agilent 2100 Bioanalyzer and agarose gel were used to assess RNA quality, and a NanoDrop 2000 was used to measure RNA concentration. The sample also formed part of further work on T cells in Graves' hyperthyroidism and ophthalmopathy. From that second study: Graves' hyperthyroidism was defined as stable when no progression to ophthalmopathy occurred over 18 months of follow-up. Hyperthyroidism patients were aged 18 to 65 years and newly diagnosed, with disease duration of less than 2 months. The study excluded patients with uncontrolled infections, other autoimmune diseases, pregnancy or lactation. Diagnoses relied on clinical symptoms, serum thyroxine and TRAb, thyroid ultrasound and orbital computed tomography. For the first round of RT-PCR on the TCR CDR3, the HTBI primer set was used together with the Qiagen OneStep RT-PCR kit. Most expanded thyroid clonotypes (frequency above 0.001) were also found in blood, which suggests that blood repertoires may mirror thyroid immune responses. In cross-validation, a model built on a 13 V-J signature told ophthalmopathy apart from stable hyperthyroidism with just under 90% sensitivity and around 81% specificity, and in testing the same model reached 80%/75%. During validation, the model predicted progression to ophthalmopathy a median of roughly 7.1 months ahead of onset, with almost 71% sensitivity and about 75% specificity. TCR V-J signatures able to tell the groups apart were searched for in a discovery cohort of 100 patients, of whom 43 had Graves' ophthalmopathy and about 60 had stable Graves' hyperthyroidism. Whether ophthalmopathy could be predicted prospectively was tested in an independent validation cohort made up of under 20 hyperthyroidism patients plus 17 patients who later progressed to ophthalmopathy. The approximately 95 discovery patients were divided at random into training and test sets in a 7:3 ratio. In roughly six Graves' hyperthyroidism patients, the study also compared T-cell repertoires from thyroid tissue with T-cell repertoires from blood. Following sampling, methimazole starting at 30 mg daily was given to hyperthyroidism patients, and high-dose intravenous methylprednisolone was given to ophthalmopathy patients. The libraries were constructed in a second round of multiplex PCR and then size-selected and purified. Paired-end sequencing of the libraries was performed with 100 bp reads on an Illumina HiSeq2000. SOAPnuke was used to process the raw data, throwing out any read that contained adapters or uncalled bases, had a mean Phred below 15, or lacked an exact constant-primer or identifier match. High-quality paired reads were merged with COPE v1.2.5, and unique nucleotide sequences were defined as clonotypes. MiTCR v1.1 was used to align the clonotypes against IMGT TRBV, TRBD and TRBJ reference segments. Only V-J combinations with frequency above 0.0001, covering about 99% of repertoires, were analysed. A TCS score was defined as the ratio of F50 (clonal expansion) to E x V (chaos), with BLOSUM62-based TCRdist applied between CDR3 peptides within each V-J. Welch's t-statistics and random forest reduced roughly 530 V-J features to fewer than 15, which were used in a naive Bayes classifier (R e1071). No statistical method was used to set the sample size in advance, and investigators knew the group allocation. The paper reports TCR Vbeta CDR3 sequencing of some 140 peripheral blood samples: around 45 ophthalmopathy, under 80 hyperthyroidism and around 17 progressor patients.

Sequencing was performed on peripheral blood mononuclear cells (PBMCs), taken at new diagnosis, from a patient treated with antithyroid drugs. Recombination joined TRBV6-2 or TRBV6-3 with TRBJ2-4; the D gene may be TRBD1 or TRBD2, since each aligns over 6 bases. The clonotype comes from a woman in her 50s with Graves disease. Donor details come from another sample of the same person, matched by shared clones. The DNA reads as follows: TGTGCCAGCAGTGACCGGGGGCGGCGGGCCAAAAACATTCAGTACTTC. This yields the protein CASSDRGRRAKNIQYF.